This TCR beta chain was identified in a study of shared clonotypes between healthy human individuals. Study-wide context: The cohort comprised a couple of women and a few men. Their ages spanned 18 to 49 years.

Trimming left V 2 bases short and J 2 bases short, with 7 bases between. There are 14 residues in the CDR3. The germline CDR1 and CDR2 sequences are MGHDK and SYGVNS. Points on this clone: Its antigen is unknown.

Donors included only healthy HIV-negative adults lacking recent acute infections or vaccinations. Method: immunoSEQ multiplex PCR; TCRdb's copy keeps in-frame clones and lacks some. The table shows roughly 2 million clones, with approximately 95% occurring only once. Points from the study as a whole: Among the subsets, naive ones generally showed larger estimated richness than memory ones.

The clonotype comes from a man in his late teens or twenties in good health. The chain joins TRBV25-1 to TRBJ1-3; possible D gene TRBD1, 5 bases. The sequencing input was naive CD4+ T cells sorted from blood. Subset here: CD45RA+ positively selected. Here the CDR3 reads CASSEAGTGNTIYF. In DNA form, the CDR3 reads TGTGCCAGCAGTGAAGCAGGGACTGGAAACACCATATATTTT.